This TCR beta chain is from a study of identifying expanded T cells in peripheral blood. The table came from immunoSEQ multiplex PCR; TCRdb's copy has only in-frame clones and leaves some out. The table lists about 81,000 clones, 65% to 85% of them singletons. Per the germline V gene, CDR1 is ENHRY and CDR2 is SYGVKD. The CDR3 sequence is 15 residues long. Losses at the gene ends were 3 bases for V and 0 bases for J; bases not matched to a gene: 3. The sequenced sample was blood. This sequence joins TRBV10-3 and TRBJ1-1; TRBD1 matches at 8 bases. This receptor was obtained from a person aged 18 to 69 in good health. The CDR3 DNA is TGTGCCATCAGTGATGGACAGGGAATGAACACTGAAGCTTTCTTT. Protein: CAISDGQGMNTEAFF.